These T cell receptor beta chains were read from a single sample in a study of T cell responses to AZD1222 COVID-19 vaccine. Clones were sequenced by immunoSEQ multiplex PCR, and TCRdb holds only the in-frame ones, with some missing. This table holds 120,000 to 150,000 clones, more than 75% found once. Sequencing was performed on peripheral blood, taken on day 0 of AZD1222 vaccination. These receptors came from an adult in good health. Both conserved end residues are trimmed from each CDR3. Fields, in order: D gene, clone size, V gene, CDR3 protein. The D gene is left open where the match is weak. Size values are once, few and many counts, or a class for expanded clones, and some rows have none.

>TRBD2|.|TRBV2
ASQLAGGFGQF
>.|.|TRBV6-1
ASSEGPNYGYT
>TRBD2|few|TRBV5-1
ASMLGLARETQY
>.|.|TRBV2
ASSARAASEAF
>TRBD2|.|TRBV9
ASSDHSGGGGYNEQF
>TRBD2|.|TRBV10-3
AILGEGGEQF
>.|.|TRBV11-3
ASSLDGAGEQY
>.|.|TRBV5-3
ARTLDAGRFPTDTQY
>.|.|TRBV4-3
ASSRRAGTPGETQY
>.|.|TRBV13
ASSLGLRGGLVSQF
>.|.|TRBV7-2
ASSLAGQAKNIQY